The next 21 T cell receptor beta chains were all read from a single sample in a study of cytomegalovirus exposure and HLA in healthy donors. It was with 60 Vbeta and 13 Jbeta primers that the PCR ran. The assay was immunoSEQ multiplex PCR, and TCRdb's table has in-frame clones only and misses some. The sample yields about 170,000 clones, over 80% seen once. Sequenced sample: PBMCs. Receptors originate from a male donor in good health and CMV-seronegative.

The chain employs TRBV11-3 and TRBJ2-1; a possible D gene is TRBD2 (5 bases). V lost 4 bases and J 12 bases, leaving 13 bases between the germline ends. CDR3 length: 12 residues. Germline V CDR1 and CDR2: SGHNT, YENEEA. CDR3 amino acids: CASSSGGLMQFF. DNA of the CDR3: TGTGCCAGCAGCTCTGGCGGACTGATGCAGTTCTTC.

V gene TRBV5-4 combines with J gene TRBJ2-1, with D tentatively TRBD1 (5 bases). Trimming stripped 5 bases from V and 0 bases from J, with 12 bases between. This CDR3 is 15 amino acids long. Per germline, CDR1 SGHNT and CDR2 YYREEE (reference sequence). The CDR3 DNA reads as TGTGCCAGCAGAATGACAGCCAACTCCTACAATGAGCAGTTCTTC. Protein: CASRMTANSYNEQFF.

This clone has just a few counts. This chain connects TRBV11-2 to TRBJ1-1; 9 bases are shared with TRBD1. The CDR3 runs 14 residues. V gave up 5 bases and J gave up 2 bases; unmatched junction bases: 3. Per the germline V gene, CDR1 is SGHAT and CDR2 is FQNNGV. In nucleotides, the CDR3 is TGTGCCAGCAGCCTTACAGGGGGCAACACTGAAGCTTTCTTT. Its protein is CASSLTGGNTEAFF.

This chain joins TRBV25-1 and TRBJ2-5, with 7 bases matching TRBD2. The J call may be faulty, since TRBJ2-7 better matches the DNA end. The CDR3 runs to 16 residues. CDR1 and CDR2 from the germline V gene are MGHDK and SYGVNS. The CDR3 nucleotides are TGTGCCAGCAGTGACGGGGGGTTGGCCGTTGGGTACGAGCAGTACTTC. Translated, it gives CASSDGGLAVGYEQYF.

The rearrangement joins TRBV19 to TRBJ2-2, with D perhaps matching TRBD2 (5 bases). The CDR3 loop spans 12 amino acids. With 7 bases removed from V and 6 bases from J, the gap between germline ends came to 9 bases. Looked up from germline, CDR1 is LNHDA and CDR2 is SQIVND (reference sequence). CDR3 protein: CASTSYPGELFF. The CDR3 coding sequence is TGTGCCAGTACTAGCTACCCCGGGGAGCTGTTTTTT.

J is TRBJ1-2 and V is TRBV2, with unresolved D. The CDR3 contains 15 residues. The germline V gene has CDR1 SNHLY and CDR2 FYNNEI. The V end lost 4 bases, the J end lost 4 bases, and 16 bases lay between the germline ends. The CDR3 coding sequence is TGTGCCAGCAGTGTGATCCTTACAGCTTCCTATGGCTACACCTTC. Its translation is CASSVILTASYGYTF.

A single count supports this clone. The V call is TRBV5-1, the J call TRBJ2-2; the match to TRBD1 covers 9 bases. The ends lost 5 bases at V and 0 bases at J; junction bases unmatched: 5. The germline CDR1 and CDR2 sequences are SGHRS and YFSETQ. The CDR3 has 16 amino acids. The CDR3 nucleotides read TGCGCCAGCAGAGGGACAGGGAGTACGAACACCGGGGAGCTGTTTTTT. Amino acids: CASRGTGSTNTGELFF.

CDR3 in DNA: TGTGCCAGCAGCTTAGCTCGCAGGGCCGGAAACACCATATATTTT. Its translation is CASSLARRAGNTIYF. The gene calls are TRBV7-2 and TRBJ1-3; weak D call: TRBD1 (5 bases). The CDR3 sequence is 15 residues long. Germline lookup yields CDR1 SGHTA and CDR2 FQGNSA. Between the trimmed V and J ends, which lost 0 bases and 4 bases, there was a span of 10 bases.

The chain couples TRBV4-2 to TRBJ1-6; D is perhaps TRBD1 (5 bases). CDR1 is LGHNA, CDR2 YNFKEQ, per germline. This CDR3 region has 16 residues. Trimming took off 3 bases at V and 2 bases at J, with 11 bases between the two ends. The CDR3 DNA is TGTGCCAGCAGCCAGATACGGGGGGCCTATAATTCACCCCTCCACTTT. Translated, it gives CASSQIRGAYNSPLHF.

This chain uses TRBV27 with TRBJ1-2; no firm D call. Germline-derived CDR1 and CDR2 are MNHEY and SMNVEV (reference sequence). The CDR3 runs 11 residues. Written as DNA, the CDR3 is TGTGCGCCCGGTGCTAACTATGGCTACACCTTC. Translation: CAPGANYGYTF.

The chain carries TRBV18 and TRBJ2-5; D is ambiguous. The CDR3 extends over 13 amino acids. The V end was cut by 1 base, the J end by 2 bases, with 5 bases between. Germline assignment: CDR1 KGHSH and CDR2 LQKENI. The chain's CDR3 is CASSPQQQETQYF. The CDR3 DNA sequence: TGTGCCAGCTCACCACAGCAACAAGAGACCCAGTACTTC.

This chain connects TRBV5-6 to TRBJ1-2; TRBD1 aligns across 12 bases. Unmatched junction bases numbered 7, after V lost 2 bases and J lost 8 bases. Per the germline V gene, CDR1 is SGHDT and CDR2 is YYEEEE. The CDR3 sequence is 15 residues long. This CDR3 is CASSFRGTGGRGYTF. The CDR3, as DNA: TGTGCCAGCAGCTTCCGGGGGACAGGGGGCCGGGGCTACACCTTC.

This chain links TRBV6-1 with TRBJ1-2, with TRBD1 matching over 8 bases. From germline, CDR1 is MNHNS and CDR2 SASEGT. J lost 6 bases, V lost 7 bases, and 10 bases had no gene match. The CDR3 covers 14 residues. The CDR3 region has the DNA TGTGCCAGCATAGTCGGCCAGGGGGCTGATGGCTACACCTTC. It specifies CASIVGQGADGYTF.

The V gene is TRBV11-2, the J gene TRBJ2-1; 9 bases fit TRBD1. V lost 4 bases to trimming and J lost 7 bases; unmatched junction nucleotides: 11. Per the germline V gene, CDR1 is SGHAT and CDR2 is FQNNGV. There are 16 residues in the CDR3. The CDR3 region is CASSSTSGTGTNEQFF. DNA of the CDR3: TGTGCCAGCAGCTCGACGTCCGGGACAGGGACGAATGAGCAGTTCTTC.

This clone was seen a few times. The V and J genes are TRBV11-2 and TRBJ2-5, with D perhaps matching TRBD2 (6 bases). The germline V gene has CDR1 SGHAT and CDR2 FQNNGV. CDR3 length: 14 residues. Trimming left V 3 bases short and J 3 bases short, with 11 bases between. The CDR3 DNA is TGTGCCAGCAGCTTGGACTATCCCAAAGAGACCCAGTACTTC. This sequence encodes CASSLDYPKETQYF.

The CDR3 region has the DNA TGTGCCAGCAGCTTTTACACCGAGGATGGCTACACCTTC. It yields the protein CASSFYTEDGYTF. The rearrangement links TRBV7-2 to TRBJ1-2, with no clear D. The V end lost 3 bases, the J end lost 6 bases, and 11 bases lay between the germline ends. CDR3 length: 13 residues. Per the germline V gene, CDR1 is SGHTA and CDR2 is FQGNSA.

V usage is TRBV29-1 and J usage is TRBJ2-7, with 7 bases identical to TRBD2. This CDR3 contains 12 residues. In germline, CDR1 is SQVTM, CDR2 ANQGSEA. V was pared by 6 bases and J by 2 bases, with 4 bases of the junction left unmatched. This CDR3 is CSVTRGAYEQYF. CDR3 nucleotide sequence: TGCAGCGTAACCCGGGGGGCCTACGAGCAGTACTTC.

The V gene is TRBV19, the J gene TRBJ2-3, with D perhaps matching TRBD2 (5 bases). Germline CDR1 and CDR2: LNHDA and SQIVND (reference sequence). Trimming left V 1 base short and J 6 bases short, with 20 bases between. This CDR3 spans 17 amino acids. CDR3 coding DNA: TGTGCCAGTAGTATAGGGTGGCAGACTTTATCGGGGGATACGCAGTATTTT. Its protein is CASSIGWQTLSGDTQYF.

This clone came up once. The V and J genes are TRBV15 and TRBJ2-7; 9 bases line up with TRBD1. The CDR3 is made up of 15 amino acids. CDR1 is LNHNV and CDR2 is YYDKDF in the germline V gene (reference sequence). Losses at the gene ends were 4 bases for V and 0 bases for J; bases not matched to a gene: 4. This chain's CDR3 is CATSKGQGYSYEQYF. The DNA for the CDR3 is TGTGCCACCAGCAAGGGACAGGGCTACTCCTACGAGCAGTACTTC.

The CDR3 DNA sequence: TGTGCCAGCAGCGTGGACTACATCACAGATACGCAGTATTTT. Protein product: CASSVDYITDTQYF. This chain uses TRBV9 with TRBJ2-3; a weak D match, TRBD2 (6 bases). The CDR3 has 14 residues. Germline CDR1 SGDLS, CDR2 YYNGEE. Trimming took off 2 bases at V and 2 bases at J, with 9 bases between the two ends.

The CDR3 sequence: CASMGSGAYYNEQFF. The DNA of the CDR3 is TGTGCCAGCATGGGTAGCGGGGCCTACTACAATGAGCAGTTCTTC. The chain combines TRBV2 with TRBJ2-1; 8 bases are a match to TRBD2. Germline V CDR1 and CDR2: SNHLY, FYNNEI. V shed 7 bases and J 3 bases; nucleotides not matched to a gene: 8. The CDR3 sequence is 15 residues long. The variable domain in full, completed from reference TRBV2 and TRBJ2-1, reads EPEVTQTPSHQVTQMGQEVILRCVPISNHLYFYWYRQILGQKVEFLVSFYNNEISEKSEIFDDQFSVERPDGSNFTLKIRSTKLEDSAMYFCASMGSGAYYNEQFFGPGTRLTVL.